This T cell receptor (beta chain) was found in a study of pediatric ulcerative colitis. This CDR3 contains 15 residues. The germline V and J ends were trimmed by 0 bases and 5 bases, with 14 bases remaining between them. The germline V gene has CDR1 SGDLS and CDR2 YYNGEE. Study results and caveats: Two rectal CDR3 clonotypes occurred in all ulcerative colitis patients. Clonal expansions reduced rectal repertoire diversity in acute severe colitis. A couple of patients had blood samples with substantially reduced template counts. Total lymphocyte DNA, not sorted subsets, was the template.

TCRdb's table, derived via immunoSEQ multiplex PCR, lists solely in-frame clones and lacks some. The sample gives fewer than 40,000 clones, roughly four fifths of which show up once; 3.5% to 5% is in the top ten. As regards this clone: Its cognate antigen is unknown.

The rearrangement links TRBV9 to TRBJ1-1, with a tentative D call TRBD1 (6 bases). This receptor was identified in a boy younger than 18 with severe ulcerative colitis. Sequenced sample: blood. CDR3 in amino acids: CASSVEGVMRTEAFF. CDR3 in DNA: TGTGCCAGCAGCGTAGAGGGGGTCATGAGGACTGAAGCTTTCTTT.